This T cell receptor beta chain appears in the sequencing data of a study of blood T cell repertoires in COVID-19. The data were produced by immunoSEQ multiplex PCR, yet TCRdb's version contains in-frame clones alone and is incomplete. Among some 77,000 clones listed, nearly 90% were seen once. The receptor comes from an elderly woman with active or convalescent COVID-19. The sample comprised peripheral blood.

Here the CDR3 reads CASSQEAGGRVDRGNEQFF. In nucleotides, the CDR3 is TGCGCCAGCAGCCAAGAGGCAGGAGGGAGAGTCGACCGGGGGAATGAGCAGTTCTTC. The chain employs TRBV4-3 and TRBJ2-1; weak D call: TRBD2 (6 bases). Per germline, CDR1 LGHNA and CDR2 YSLEER. V lost 0 bases to trimming and J lost 7 bases, with 25 bases between them. The CDR3 sequence is 19 residues long.